The 11 T cell receptor beta chains in this list originate from one sample, sequenced in a study of blood T cell repertoires in COVID-19. Produced via immunoSEQ multiplex PCR; TCRdb's table is partial and in-frame only. The sample has 350,000 to 450,000 clones, 75% to 90% seen once; the top ten hold under 4%. The sequenced material came from peripheral blood. The source of these receptors is a woman under 30 with acute or convalescent COVID-19.

This clone was seen only a few times. The chain couples TRBV7-3 to TRBJ2-3; D possibly corresponds to TRBD1 (5 bases). V dropped 2 bases and J dropped 7 bases, with 13 bases sitting between them. This CDR3 contains 14 residues. CDR1 SGHTA and CDR2 FQGTGA come from the germline V gene. In DNA, the CDR3 is TGTGCCAGCAGCTTACAGGGATTCGGAAATACGCAGTATTTT. Protein sequence: CASSLQGFGNTQYF. Complete variable domain (other parts from reference TRBV7-3 and TRBJ2-3): GAGVSQTPSNKVTEKGKYVELRCDPISGHTALYWYRQSLGQGPEFLIYFQGTGAADDSGLPNDRFFAVRPEGSVSTLKIQRTERGDSAVYLCASSLQGFGNTQYFGPGTRLTVL.

This chain uses TRBV5-1 with TRBJ2-5; D not resolved. CDR1 and CDR2 from the germline V gene are SGHRS and YFSETQ. V was clipped by 1 base and J by 2 bases, with 9 bases between them. The CDR3 is 14 residues long. The CDR3 DNA reads as TGCGCCAGCAGCTTGCCGTCAGATCAAGAGACCCAGTACTTC. Translation gives CASSLPSDQETQYF.

The table lists this clone with a count of one. This chain links TRBV5-4 with TRBJ2-3, with D possibly matching TRBD1 (6 bases). This CDR3 region has 15 residues. V shed 0 bases and J shed 0 bases, with 8 bases lying between them. The germline V gene encodes CDR1 SGHNT and CDR2 YYREEE (reference sequence). This chain's CDR3 is CASSLAGGSTDTQYF. CDR3 coding DNA: TGTGCCAGCAGCTTGGCTGGGGGCAGCACAGATACGCAGTATTTT.

CDR3 coding DNA: TGTGCCAGCAGCCTCTGGGTGGGGGCGAGTGATTCACCCCTCCACTTT. Residues: CASSLWVGASDSPLHF. The J gene is TRBJ1-6, the V gene TRBV5-4; the D gene is possibly TRBD1 (6 bases). Germline CDR1 SGHNT, CDR2 YYREEE (reference sequence). The V gene lost 4 bases and the J gene lost 8 bases, with 19 bases spanning the gap. The CDR3 loop spans 16 amino acids.

The J gene is TRBJ1-4, the V gene TRBV27; TRBD1 matches at 7 bases. CDR3 size: 15 residues. The germline gives CDR1 MNHEY, CDR2 SMNVEV (reference sequence). Unmatched junction bases numbered 10, after V lost 5 bases and J lost 7 bases. CDR3 region: CASSPRWGTVEKLFF. DNA of the CDR3: TGTGCCAGCAGTCCCAGATGGGGGACAGTTGAAAAACTGTTTTTT.

About this clone: The sample has other DNA sequences that encode this CDR3 too. The rearrangement uses TRBV5-6 and TRBJ1-5; the D gene is possibly TRBD1 (5 bases). The CDR3 spans 14 residues. Between the trimmed V and J ends, which lost 0 bases and 7 bases, there was a span of 11 bases. The germline gives CDR1 SGHDT, CDR2 YYEEEE. CDR3 in DNA: TGTGCCAGCAGCTTGGGCGGGGGTGGCCAGCCCCAGCATTTT. Protein sequence: CASSLGGGGQPQHF. Full variable domain (missing parts from reference TRBV5-6 and TRBJ1-5): DAGVTQSPTHLIKTRGQQVTLRCSPKSGHDTVSWYQQALGQGPQFIFQYYEEEERQRGNFPDRFSGHQFPNYSSELNVNALLLGDSALYLCASSLGGGGQPQHFGDGTRLSIL.

The V call is TRBV19, the J call TRBJ1-2; the D gene is possibly TRBD1 (6 bases). V lost 0 bases, J lost 6 bases, and 14 bases lay in between. Germline V CDR1 and CDR2: LNHDA, SQIVND (reference sequence). The CDR3 totals 15 residues. CDR3 in amino acids: CASSIDPNRVDGYTF. As DNA, the CDR3 is TGTGCCAGTAGTATAGATCCCAACAGGGTAGATGGCTACACCTTC.

The chain combines TRBV7-9 with TRBJ1-1; tentatively, D is TRBD1 (5 bases). Per the germline V gene, CDR1 is SEHNR and CDR2 is FQNEAQ (reference sequence). Trimming took off 7 bases at V and 0 bases at J, with 9 bases between the two ends. This CDR3 spans 13 amino acids. In nucleotides, the CDR3 is TGTGCCAGCAACGGGGGGGTGAACACTGAAGCTTTCTTT. The encoded protein is CASNGGVNTEAFF.

The gene calls are TRBV5-1 and TRBJ1-1, with a possible D match to TRBD1 (5 bases). The germline V gene has CDR1 SGHRS and CDR2 YFSETQ. Trimming shortened V by 4 bases and J by 2 bases, and 18 bases separated the two germline ends. The CDR3 totals 16 residues. The CDR3 sequence: CASSPLGGGFNTEAFF. In nucleotides, the CDR3 is TGCGCCAGCAGCCCACTCGGGGGGGGGTTTAACACTGAAGCTTTCTTT. The full variable domain, its missing parts supplied by reference TRBV5-1 and TRBJ1-1, is KAGVTQTPRYLIKTRGQQVTLSCSPISGHRSVSWYQQTPGQGLQFLFEYFSETQRNKGNFPGRFSGRQFSNSRSEMNVSTLELGDSALYLCASSPLGGGFNTEAFFGQGTRLTVV.

The genes are TRBV9 and TRBJ1-6, with no clear D. Trimming shortened V by 3 bases and J by 10 bases, and 14 bases separated the two germline ends. The CDR3 extends over 14 amino acids. The germline CDR1 and CDR2 sequences are SGDLS and YYNGEE. The CDR3 is CASSAEPRGSPLHF. CDR3 nucleotides: TGTGCCAGCAGCGCGGAGCCCCGGGGATCACCCCTCCACTTT.

V gene TRBV9 combines with J gene TRBJ1-1, with D unclear. The V gene lost 3 bases and the J gene lost 4 bases, with 10 bases spanning the gap. Looked up from germline, CDR1 is SGDLS and CDR2 is YYNGEE. The CDR3 runs 13 residues. The DNA of the CDR3 is TGTGCCAGCAGCGCGACCCGGGGCACTGAAGCTTTCTTT. It translates to CASSATRGTEAFF.